This TCR beta chain is drawn from a study of early T cells in non-severe SARS-CoV-2 infection. Across the study: Alpha and beta chains were unpaired, from unsorted whole-blood bulk RNA.

Study observations and caveats: Lookups in VDJdb leaned toward anti-spike CD8 responses and missed private and CD4 specificities.

Germline V gives CDR1 SEHNR, CDR2 FQNEAQ (reference sequence). The CDR3 is made up of 13 amino acids. The V and J ends lost 3 bases and 5 bases respectively, with 10 bases between them. TCRdb independently ran MiXCR on the 5' RACE reads; one entry per CDR3 protein. The table has fewer than 30,000 distinct CDR3 sequences, roughly 5.3% seen once. To note about this clonotype: Its antigen remains unknown.

The source of this sequence is an adult who was a healthcare worker with PCR-confirmed SARS-CoV-2 infection or an uninfected control (not recorded which). Sequences were obtained from whole blood. V gene TRBV7-9 combines with J gene TRBJ1-1; the D is unclear. The CDR3 DNA reads as TGTGCCAGCAGCTTTCAGGTTGGTACTGAAGCTTTCTTT. Residues: CASSFQVGTEAFF.